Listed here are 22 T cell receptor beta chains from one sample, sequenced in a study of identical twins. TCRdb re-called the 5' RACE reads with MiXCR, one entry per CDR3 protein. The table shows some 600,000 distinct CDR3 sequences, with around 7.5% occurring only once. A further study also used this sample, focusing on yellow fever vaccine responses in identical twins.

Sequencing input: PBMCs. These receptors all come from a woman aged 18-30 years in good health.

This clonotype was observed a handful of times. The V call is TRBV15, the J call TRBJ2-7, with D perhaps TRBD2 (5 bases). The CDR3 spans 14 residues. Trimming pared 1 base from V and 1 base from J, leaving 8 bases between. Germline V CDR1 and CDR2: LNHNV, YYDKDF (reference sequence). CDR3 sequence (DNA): TGTGCCACCAGCAGAGTTCGGGGATCCTACGAGCAGTACGTC. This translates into CATSRVRGSYEQYV.

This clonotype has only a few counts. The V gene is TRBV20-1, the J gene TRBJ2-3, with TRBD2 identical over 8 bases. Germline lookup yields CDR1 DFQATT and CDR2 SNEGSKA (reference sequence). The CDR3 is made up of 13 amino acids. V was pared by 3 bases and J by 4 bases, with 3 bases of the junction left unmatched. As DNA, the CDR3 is TGCAGTGCTAGCGGGAGGGGGGCAGATACGCAGTATTTT. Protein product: CSASGRGADTQYF.

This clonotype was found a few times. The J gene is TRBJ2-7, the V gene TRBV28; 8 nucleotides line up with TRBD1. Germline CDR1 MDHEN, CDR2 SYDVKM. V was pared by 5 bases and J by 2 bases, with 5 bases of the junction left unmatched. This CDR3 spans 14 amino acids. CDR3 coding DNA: TGTGCCAGCAGTAAAACAGGGGGTCCCTACGAGCAGTACGTC. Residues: CASSKTGGPYEQYV.

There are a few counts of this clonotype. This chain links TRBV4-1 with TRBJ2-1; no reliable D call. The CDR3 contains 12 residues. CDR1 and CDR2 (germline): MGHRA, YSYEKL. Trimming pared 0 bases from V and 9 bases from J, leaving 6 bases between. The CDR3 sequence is CASSQDPGEQFF. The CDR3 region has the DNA TGCGCCAGCAGCCAAGATCCGGGTGAGCAGTTCTTC.

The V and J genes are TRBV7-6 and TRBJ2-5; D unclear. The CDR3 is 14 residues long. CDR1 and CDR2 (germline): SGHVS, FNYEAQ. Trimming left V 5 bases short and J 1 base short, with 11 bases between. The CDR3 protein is CASSPLLIQETQYF. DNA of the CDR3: TGTGCCAGCAGCCCCCTCTTGATCCAAGAGACCCAGTACTTC. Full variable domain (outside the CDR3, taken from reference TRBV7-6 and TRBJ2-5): GAGVSQSPRYKVTKRGQDVALRCDPISGHVSLYWYRQALGQGPEFLTYFNYEAQQDKSGLPNDRFSAERPEGSISTLTIQRTEQRDSAMYRCASSPLLIQETQYFGPGTRLLVL.

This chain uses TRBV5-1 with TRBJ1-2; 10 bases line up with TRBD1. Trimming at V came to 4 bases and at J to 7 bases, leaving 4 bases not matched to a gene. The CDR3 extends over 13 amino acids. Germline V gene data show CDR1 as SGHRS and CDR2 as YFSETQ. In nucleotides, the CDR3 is TGCGCCAGCAGCGCCCGGGACAGGGGTGGCTACACCTTC. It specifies CASSARDRGGYTF.

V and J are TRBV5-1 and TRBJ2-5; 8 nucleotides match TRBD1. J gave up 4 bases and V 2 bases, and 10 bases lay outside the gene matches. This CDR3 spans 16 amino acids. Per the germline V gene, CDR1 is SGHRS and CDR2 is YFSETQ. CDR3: CASSFFGQGAGETQYF. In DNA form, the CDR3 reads TGCGCCAGCAGCTTCTTTGGGCAGGGGGCAGGAGAGACCCAGTACTTC.

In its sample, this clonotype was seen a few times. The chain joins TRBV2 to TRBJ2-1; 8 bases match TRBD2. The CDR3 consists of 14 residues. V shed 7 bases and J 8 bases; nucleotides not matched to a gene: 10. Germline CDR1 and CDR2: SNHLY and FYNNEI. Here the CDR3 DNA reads TGTGCCAGCACTGGGGGGACTAGAGTCGATGAGCAGTTCTTC. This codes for CASTGGTRVDEQFF.

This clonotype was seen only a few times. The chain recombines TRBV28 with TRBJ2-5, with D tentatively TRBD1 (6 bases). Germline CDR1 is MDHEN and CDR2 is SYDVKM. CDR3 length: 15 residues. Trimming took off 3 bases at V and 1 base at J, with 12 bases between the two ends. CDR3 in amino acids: CASSFEGHRQETQYF. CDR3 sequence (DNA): TGTGCCAGCAGTTTTGAGGGACATCGCCAAGAGACCCAGTACTTC.

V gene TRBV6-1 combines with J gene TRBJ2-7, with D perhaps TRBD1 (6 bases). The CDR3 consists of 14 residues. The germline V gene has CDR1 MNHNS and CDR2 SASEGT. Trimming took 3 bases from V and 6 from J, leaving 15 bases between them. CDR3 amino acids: CASSDRGRGSEQYF. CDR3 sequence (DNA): TGTGCCAGCAGTGACCGGGGCAGGGGAAGCGAGCAGTACTTC.

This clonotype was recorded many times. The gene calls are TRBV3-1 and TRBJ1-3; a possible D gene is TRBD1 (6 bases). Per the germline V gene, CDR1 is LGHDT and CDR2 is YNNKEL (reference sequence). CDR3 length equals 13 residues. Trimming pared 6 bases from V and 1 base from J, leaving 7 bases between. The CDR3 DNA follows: TGTGCCAGCAGTCAGGGGTCTGGAAACACCATATATTTT. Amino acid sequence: CASSQGSGNTIYF.

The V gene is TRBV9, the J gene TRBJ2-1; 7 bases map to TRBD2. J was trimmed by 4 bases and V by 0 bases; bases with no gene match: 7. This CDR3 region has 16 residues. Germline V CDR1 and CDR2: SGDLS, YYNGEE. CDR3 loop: CASSVGGGSIYNEQFF. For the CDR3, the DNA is TGTGCCAGCAGCGTAGGTGGCGGGAGTATTTACAATGAGCAGTTCTTC. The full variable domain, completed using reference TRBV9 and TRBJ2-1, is DSGVTQTPKHLITATGQRVTLRCSPRSGDLSVYWYQQSLDQGLQFLIQYYNGEERAKGNILERFSAQQFPDLHSELNLSSLELGDSALYFCASSVGGGSIYNEQFFGPGTRLTVL.

In DNA, the CDR3 is TGCAGTGGGAAACGGGACAGTAGCACCTACGAGCAGTACTTC. Translation: CSGKRDSSTYEQYF. The J gene is TRBJ2-7, the V gene TRBV20-1; TRBD1 agrees at 7 bases. The germline gives CDR1 DFQATT, CDR2 SNEGSKA (reference sequence). This CDR3 contains 14 residues. The trim removed 7 bases at V and 2 bases at J, leaving 11 bases unmatched.

Here the CDR3 DNA reads TGCGCCAGCAGCCAAGAAACGGCTAGCAATCAGCCCCAGCATTTT. Its translation: CASSQETASNQPQHF. The chain carries TRBV4-1 and TRBJ1-5; unclear D gene. Per the germline V gene, CDR1 is MGHRA and CDR2 is YSYEKL. The germline V and J ends were trimmed by 0 bases and 0 bases, with 6 bases remaining between them. This CDR3 is built from 15 residues.

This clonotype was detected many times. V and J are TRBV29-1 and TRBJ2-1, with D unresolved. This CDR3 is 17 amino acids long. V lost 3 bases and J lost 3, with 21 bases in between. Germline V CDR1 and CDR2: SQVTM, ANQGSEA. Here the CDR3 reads CSVDQSGRIPLYNEQFF. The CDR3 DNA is TGCAGCGTTGACCAGTCGGGCAGAATCCCCCTCTACAATGAGCAGTTCTTC.

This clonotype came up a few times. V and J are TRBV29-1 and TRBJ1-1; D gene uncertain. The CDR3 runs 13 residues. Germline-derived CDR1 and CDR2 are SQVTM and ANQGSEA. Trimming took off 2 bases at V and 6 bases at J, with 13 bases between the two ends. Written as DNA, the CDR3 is TGCAGCGTTGAAAGGTGGCCAGAGGCTGAAGCTTTCTTT. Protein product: CSVERWPEAEAFF.

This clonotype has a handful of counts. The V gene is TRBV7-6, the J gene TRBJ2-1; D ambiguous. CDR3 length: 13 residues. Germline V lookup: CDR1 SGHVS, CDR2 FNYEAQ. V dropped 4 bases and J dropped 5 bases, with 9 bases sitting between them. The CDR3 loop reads CASSYRANNEQFF. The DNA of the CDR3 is TGTGCCAGCAGCTACCGGGCCAACAATGAGCAGTTCTTC.

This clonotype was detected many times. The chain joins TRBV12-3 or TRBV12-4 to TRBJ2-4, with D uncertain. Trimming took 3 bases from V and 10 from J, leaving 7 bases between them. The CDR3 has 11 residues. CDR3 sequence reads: CASSFGGIQYF. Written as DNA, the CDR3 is TGTGCCAGCAGTTTTGGCGGTATTCAGTACTTC.

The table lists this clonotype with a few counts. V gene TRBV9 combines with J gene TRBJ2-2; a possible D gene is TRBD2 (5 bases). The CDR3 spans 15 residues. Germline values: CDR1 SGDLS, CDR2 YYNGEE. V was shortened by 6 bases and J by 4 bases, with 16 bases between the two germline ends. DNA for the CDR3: TGTGCCAGCACCCGGTCGGCTAGCTCCACCGGGGAGCTGTTTTTT. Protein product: CASTRSASSTGELFF.

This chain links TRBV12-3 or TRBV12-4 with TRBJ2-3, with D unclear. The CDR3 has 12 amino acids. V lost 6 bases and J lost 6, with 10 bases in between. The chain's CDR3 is CASRDTRDTQYF. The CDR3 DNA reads TGTGCCAGCAGAGACACTCGGGATACGCAGTATTTT.

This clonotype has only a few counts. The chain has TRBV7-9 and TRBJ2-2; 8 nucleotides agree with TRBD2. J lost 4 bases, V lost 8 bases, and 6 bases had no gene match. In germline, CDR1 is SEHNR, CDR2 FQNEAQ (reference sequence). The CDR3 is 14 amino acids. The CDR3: CASRRTSLTGELFF. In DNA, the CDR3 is TGTGCCAGCCGACGGACTAGCCTCACCGGGGAGCTGTTTTTT. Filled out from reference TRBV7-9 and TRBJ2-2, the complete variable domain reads DTGVSQNPRHKITKRGQNVTFRCDPISEHNRLYWYRQTLGQGPEFLTYFQNEAQLEKSRLLSDRFSAERPKGSFSTLEIQRTEQGDSAMYLCASRRTSLTGELFFGEGSRLTVL.

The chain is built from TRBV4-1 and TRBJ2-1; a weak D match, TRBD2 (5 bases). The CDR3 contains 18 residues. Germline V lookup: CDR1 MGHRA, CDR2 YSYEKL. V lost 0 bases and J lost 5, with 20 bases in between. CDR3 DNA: TGCGCCAGCAGCCAAGATCGGTGGACCCCGGTCGGGGACAATGAGCAGTTCTTC. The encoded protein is CASSQDRWTPVGDNEQFF.